The rows below give T cell receptor beta chains drawn from one sample of a study of cytomegalovirus exposure and HLA in healthy donors. The table came from immunoSEQ multiplex PCR; TCRdb's copy has only in-frame clones and leaves some out. The data hold around 200,000 clones, with approximately 80% observed a single time. Sample: PBMCs. The receptors shown here come from a man in his forties or fifties in good health and CMV-seronegative. Both conserved end residues are part of each CDR3. The D gene is left open where the match is weak. Clone sizes are given selectively: once, few, many, or a class where the clone is expanded.

V	size	J	D	CDR3	DNA
TRBV28	.	TRBJ2-7	TRBD1	CASSLGLGQVVYEQYF	TGTGCCAGCTCTTTAGGACTCGGACAGGTAGTGTACGAGCAGTACTTC
TRBV6-1	.	TRBJ1-1	.	CASSEWSMNTEAFF	TGTGCCAGCAGTGAGTGGAGTATGAACACTGAAGCTTTCTTT
TRBV28	.	TRBJ2-3	.	CASSLFARGTDTQYF	TGTGCCAGCAGTTTATTCGCCAGGGGCACAGATACGCAGTATTTT
TRBV6-5	.	TRBJ1-2	.	CASHQNLGGYTF	TGTGCCAGCCACCAGAACTTGGGCGGCTACACCTTC
TRBV7-9	.	TRBJ2-7	TRBD1	CATSRGPHYEQYF	TGTGCCACCTCTAGGGGGCCCCACTACGAGCAGTACTTC
TRBV29-1	.	TRBJ2-2	TRBD2	CSVSSSGRLSGELFF	TGCAGCGTGTCTTCTAGCGGGAGATTGTCCGGGGAGCTGTTTTTT
TRBV7-7	once	TRBJ2-5	TRBD1	CASSLGQGTSLQETQYF	TGTGCTAGCAGCTTGGGACAGGGGACGAGCCTACAAGAGACCCAGTACTTC
TRBV28	.	TRBJ1-1	TRBD1	CASSLQTGTAFF	TGTGCCAGCAGTTTACAGACAGGGACCGCTTTCTTT
TRBV28	once	TRBJ2-5	.	CASTPGVGGETQYF	TGTGCCAGCACCCCCGGGGTGGGAGGAGAGACCCAGTACTTC
TRBV5-4	.	TRBJ2-1	.	CASSLGQGGIVYNEQFF	TGTGCCAGCAGCTTAGGGCAGGGTGGTATTGTTTACAATGAGCAGTTCTTC
TRBV5-1	.	TRBJ1-1	.	CASSLALVDGTEAFF	TGCGCCAGCAGCTTGGCCCTAGTTGACGGCACTGAAGCTTTTTTT
TRBV7-9	.	TRBJ2-5	.	CASSLNTGQETQYF	TGTGCCAGCAGCCTAAACACGGGCCAAGAGACCCAGTACTTC
TRBV28	.	TRBJ2-2	.	CASSLRTSTSPGELFF	TGTGCCAGCAGCCTCCGAACGTCCACTAGCCCCGGGGAGCTGTTTTTT
TRBV12-1	few	TRBJ2-1	.	CASSPIAGVRFF	TGTGCCAGCAGCCCGATAGCGGGAGTGCGATTCTTC
TRBV7-8	few	TRBJ2-5	TRBD1	CASSFGTEETQYF	TGTGCCAGCAGCTTCGGGACAGAAGAGACCCAGTACTTC
TRBV18	few	TRBJ2-7	.	CASSLGDLPYEQYF	TGTGCCAGCTCACTCGGAGACCTCCCCTACGAGCAGTACTTC
TRBV6-4	.	TRBJ2-1	TRBD2	CASSEPSGRRNEQFF	TGTGCCAGCAGTGAGCCTAGCGGGAGGCGTAATGAGCAGTTCTTC
TRBV5-4	.	TRBJ2-7	TRBD1	CASSGDRRPYEQYF	TGTGCCAGCAGCGGGGACAGGCGGCCCTACGAGCAGTACTTC
TRBV14	.	TRBJ2-5	.	CASSHARRELQGETQYF	TGTGCCAGCAGCCACGCCAGAAGAGAACTACAGGGAGAGACCCAGTACTTC
TRBV2	.	TRBJ2-5	.	CASSDQGRIQETQYF	TGTGCCAGCAGTGACCAGGGTAGGATCCAAGAGACCCAGTACTTC
TRBV19	.	TRBJ2-2	.	CAGQSPTGELFF	TGTGCCGGACAGTCTCCCACCGGGGAGCTGTTTTTT
TRBV6-1	.	TRBJ1-5	TRBD1	CASSEAANRRGQPQHF	TGTGCCAGCAGTGAAGCGGCGAACCGCAGGGGGCAGCCCCAGCATTTT
TRBV19	.	TRBJ1-3	.	CASILTGRRSGNTIYF	TGTGCCAGTATCCTGACAGGTAGACGCTCTGGAAACACCATATATTTT
TRBV4-1	.	TRBJ2-5	.	CASSQEAGPQYF	TGCGCCAGCAGCCAAGAGGCGGGACCACAGTACTTC
TRBV4-2	.	TRBJ2-5	TRBD2	CASRETSGLGGTQYF	TGTGCCAGCAGGGAGACTAGCGGGTTAGGAGGGACCCAGTACTTC
TRBV29-1	.	TRBJ2-1	.	CSVRYRPMSSYNEQFF	TGCAGCGTTAGGTACAGACCTATGAGCTCCTACAATGAGCAGTTCTTC
TRBV18	.	TRBJ2-7	TRBD1	CASSPETGATYEQYF	TGTGCCAGCTCACCCGAGACAGGGGCTACCTACGAGCAGTACTTC
TRBV7-3	once	TRBJ1-2	.	CASSLSREDGYTF	TGTGCCAGCAGCTTAAGTAGGGAGGATGGCTACACCTTC
TRBV18	once	TRBJ2-7	.	CASSPPTGAYEQYF	TGTGCCAGCTCACCACCGACAGGAGCCTACGAGCAGTACTTC
TRBV5-1	.	TRBJ2-7	.	CASRRKEGSYEQYF	TGCGCCAGCCGCCGGAAGGAGGGATCCTACGAGCAGTACTTC
TRBV5-4	.	TRBJ2-5	.	CASKDWQETQYF	TGTGCCAGCAAGGACTGGCAAGAGACCCAGTACTTC
TRBV30	.	TRBJ1-1	.	CAWSFTGSQSTEAFF	TGTGCCTGGAGTTTTACAGGATCCCAAAGCACTGAAGCTTTCTTT
TRBV7-7	once	TRBJ2-5	TRBD2	CASSLGLAGETQYF	TGTGCCAGCAGCTTAGGTCTAGCGGGAGAGACCCAGTACTTC
TRBV11-2	.	TRBJ2-5	.	CASSLLFSEQETQYF	TGTGCCAGCAGCTTATTGTTTAGCGAGCAAGAGACCCAGTACTTC
TRBV7-3	.	TRBJ2-3	TRBD1	CASSSGQGAFPADTQYF	TGTGCCAGCAGCTCAGGACAGGGGGCTTTTCCGGCAGATACGCAGTATTTT
TRBV29-1	.	TRBJ2-3	TRBD1	CSVGQGSTDTQYF	TGCAGCGTTGGACAGGGCAGCACAGATACGCAGTATTTT
TRBV6-5	.	TRBJ2-6	.	CASSYYGTGGANVLTF	TGTGCCAGCAGTTATTATGGGACTGGCGGGGCCAACGTCCTGACTTTC
TRBV9	.	TRBJ2-7	TRBD2	CASSAQRGFDEQYF	TGTGCCAGCAGCGCCCAGCGGGGGTTTGACGAGCAGTACTTC
TRBV6-5	.	TRBJ1-1	TRBD1	CASSPRTGNTEAFF	TGTGCCAGCAGTCCCAGGACAGGGAACACTGAAGCTTTCTTT
TRBV5-1	.	TRBJ2-1	TRBD2	CASSFLAGDLYNEQFF	TGCGCCAGCAGCTTTCTAGCGGGAGACCTATACAATGAGCAGTTCTTC
TRBV18	once	TRBJ2-7	TRBD2	CASSYWTSADYEQYF	TGTGCCAGCTCATATTGGACTAGCGCAGATTACGAGCAGTACTTC
TRBV5-1	few	TRBJ2-7	TRBD2	CASSPGTSGYEQYF	TGCGCCAGCAGCCCTGGGACTAGCGGCTACGAGCAGTACTTC
TRBV21-1	.	TRBJ1-2	.	CASSKAGGSSYGYTF	TGTGCCAGCAGCAAAGCGGGGGGATCAAGCTATGGCTACACCTTC
TRBV7-2	.	TRBJ2-7	.	CASAGSGQTYEQYF	TGTGCCAGTGCGGGGTCAGGACAAACCTACGAGCAGTACTTC
TRBV6-5	.	TRBJ2-3	TRBD2	CATMRGSADTQYF	TGTGCCACCATGCGGGGGAGTGCAGATACGCAGTATTTT
TRBV7-6	.	TRBJ1-5	.	CASSLGYRRSNQPQHF	TGTGCCAGCAGCTTAGGATACAGGCGTAGCAATCAGCCCCAGCATTTT
TRBV15	once	TRBJ2-7	TRBD2	CATSRGGEGLTYEQYF	TGTGCCACCAGCAGAGGGGGGGAGGGACTTACCTACGAGCAGTACTTC
TRBV11-2	.	TRBJ2-5	TRBD2	CASSWEGETQYF	TGTGCCAGCAGCTGGGAGGGCGAGACCCAGTACTTC
TRBV6-5	.	TRBJ1-1	.	CASQTILTTEAFF	TGTGCCAGCCAAACTATCTTAACCACTGAAGCTTTCTTT
TRBV5-5	few	TRBJ1-1	.	CASSLGGGTEAFF	TGTGCCAGCAGCTTAGGGGGGGGCACTGAAGCTTTCTTT
TRBV2	.	TRBJ2-1	TRBD2	CASARTSFYNEQFF	TGTGCCAGCGCCAGGACTAGCTTCTACAATGAGCAGTTCTTC
TRBV2	.	TRBJ2-7	.	CASRPEGGGSPYEQYF	TGTGCCAGCAGACCTGAAGGGGGAGGGAGTCCCTACGAGCAGTACTTC
TRBV27	.	TRBJ2-7	TRBD2	CASRPGTSGRASYEQYF	TGTGCCAGCAGACCGGGGACTAGCGGGAGGGCTTCCTACGAGCAGTACTTC
TRBV5-1	.	TRBJ1-1	.	CASSLQGRTEAFF	TGCGCCAGCAGCTTGCAGGGTCGAACTGAAGCTTTCTTT
TRBV7-9	.	TRBJ1-1	.	CASSLPTYTRSSTEAFF	TGTGCCAGCAGCTTACCCACCTATACTCGGAGTAGCACTGAAGCTTTCTTT